A single sample gave rise to the 13 T cell receptor beta chains below, sequenced in a study of T cells after yellow fever vaccination. TCRdb independently ran MiXCR on the 5' RACE reads; one entry per CDR3 protein. The table records fewer than 350,000 distinct CDR3 sequences, roughly 4.3% of them present only once. The sample here was PBMCs, taken 15 days after the yellow fever booster vaccination. Source of these receptors: a man aged 18 to 29 who received the YFV17D yellow fever vaccine.

This chain uses TRBV5-1 with TRBJ1-3; 9 positions match TRBD1. CDR3 length: 13 amino acids. Germline V gene data show CDR1 as SGHRS and CDR2 as YFSETQ. V gave up 7 bases and J gave up 8 bases; unmatched junction bases: 7. CDR3 coding DNA: TGCGCCAGCGGTCCGGGACAGGGAGACACCATATATTTT. The encoded protein is CASGPGQGDTIYF.

This clonotype occurred many times. The chain is built from TRBV7-2 and TRBJ1-1; no reliable D call. Deletions cut 2 bases from V and 6 bases from J, with 7 bases between. Germline assignment: CDR1 SGHTA and CDR2 FQGNSA. CDR3 length: 12 amino acids. The CDR3 DNA sequence: TGTGCCAGCAGCTTACAGGCATCTGAAGCTTTCTTT. This translates into CASSLQASEAFF.

A few counts support this clonotype. V gene TRBV5-6 combines with J gene TRBJ2-7; TRBD2 might be the D (5 bases). CDR1 SGHDT and CDR2 YYEEEE come from the germline V gene. V was pared by 4 bases and J by 2 bases, with 13 bases between. The CDR3 has 14 residues. The CDR3 nucleotides are TGTGCCAGCAGCCTCCGAGACGGGACCTACGAGCAGTACGTC. This gives the protein CASSLRDGTYEQYV.

This clonotype was detected only a few times. The rearrangement links TRBV20-1 to TRBJ2-1; D not resolved. Germline assignment: CDR1 DFQATT and CDR2 SNEGSKA (reference sequence). V was shortened by 4 bases and J by 8 bases, with 9 bases between the two germline ends. The CDR3 has 11 residues. The CDR3, as DNA: TGCAGTGCTAAGGCAGTCGATGAGCAGTTCTTC. This codes for CSAKAVDEQFF.

Concerning this clonotype itself: A single base separates this from a much larger clone, so it may be a read error. The chain joins TRBV11-2 to TRBJ2-2; tentatively, D is TRBD1 (5 bases). The CDR3 is 14 amino acids. Germline V lookup: CDR1 SGHAT, CDR2 FQNNGV. Trimming shortened V by 4 bases and J by 6 bases, and 12 bases separated the two germline ends. The CDR3 reads CASSSWTWSGELFF. CDR3 in DNA: TGTGCCAGCAGCTCGTGGACATGGTCCGGGGAGCTGTTTTTT.

Ten or more counts support this clonotype. This chain joins TRBV20-1 and TRBJ2-5, with D hard to call. CDR3 length: 13 amino acids. Trimming left V 2 bases short and J 9 bases short, with 16 bases between. Germline CDR1 and CDR2: DFQATT and SNEGSKA (reference sequence). CDR3 sequence: CSARIAPSGAQYF. The CDR3 DNA sequence: TGCAGTGCTAGAATAGCCCCCTCAGGAGCCCAGTACTTC.

This chain connects TRBV6-5 to TRBJ1-3; no firm D call. V shed 2 bases and J shed 1 base, with 6 bases lying between them. Germline assignment: CDR1 MNHEY and CDR2 SVGAGI. The CDR3 is 14 residues long. CDR3 DNA: TGTGCCAGCAGTTACACGTTATCTGGAAACACCATATATTTT. Encoded protein: CASSYTLSGNTIYF.

This clonotype occurred many times. The chain carries TRBV7-9 and TRBJ1-5; D remains ambiguous. The CDR3 consists of 15 residues. V gave up 5 bases and J gave up 2 bases, with 13 bases separating them. The germline V gene has CDR1 SEHNR and CDR2 FQNEAQ (reference sequence). The CDR3 DNA reads as TGTGCCAGCAGCACCGGCGTCCCAGGCAATCAGCCCCAGCATTTT. This encodes CASSTGVPGNQPQHF.

This clonotype came up a few times. The chain recombines TRBV7-2 with TRBJ2-3; possibly TRBD1 for D (6 bases). This CDR3 contains 14 residues. Trimming removed 8 bases from V and 2 bases from J, with 14 bases in between. Looked up from germline, CDR1 is SGHTA and CDR2 is FQGNSA. The CDR3 DNA follows: TGTGCCAGCGGGGGCGTCCTCTTCACAGATACGCAGTATTTT. Translation: CASGGVLFTDTQYF.

Ten or more counts support this clonotype. The chain recombines TRBV7-6 with TRBJ2-7; D might be TRBD2 (5 bases). The CDR3 spans 13 residues. The V gene lost 5 bases and the J gene lost 4 bases, with 12 bases spanning the gap. Germline CDR1 is SGHVS and CDR2 is FNYEAQ. The CDR3 DNA is TGTGCCAGCAGCCCTAGCCCGGGTTACGAGCAGTACTTC. Its protein product is CASSPSPGYEQYF.

This clonotype was observed a handful of times. The V and J genes are TRBV10-2 and TRBJ2-3; D is ambiguous. V was cut by 0 bases and J by 8 bases, with 9 bases left in between. The CDR3 totals 13 residues. Germline values: CDR1 WSHSY, CDR2 SAAADI. The CDR3 here is CASSESVVVTQYF. The CDR3 DNA is TGCGCCAGCAGTGAGTCGGTCGTGGTTACGCAGTATTTT.

This clonotype was seen more than once but under ten times. This sequence joins TRBV11-1 and TRBJ2-7; tentatively, D is TRBD1 (6 bases). From germline, CDR1 is SGHAT and CDR2 FQDESV (reference sequence). The CDR3 is 14 amino acids. Trimming took off 3 bases at V and 3 bases at J, with 12 bases between the two ends. CDR3 sequence reads: CASSFGSGDYEQYV. DNA for the CDR3: TGTGCCAGCAGCTTTGGTTCAGGGGACTACGAGCAGTACGTC.

Ten or more counts support this clonotype. The V and J genes are TRBV5-6 and TRBJ2-7, with 7 bases lining up with TRBD1. With V trimmed by 4 bases and J by 0 bases, 10 bases remained unmatched. The CDR3 length is 16 residues. The germline V gene encodes CDR1 SGHDT and CDR2 YYEEEE. CDR3 loop: CASSPTGQMGSYEQYV. The CDR3 bases are TGTGCCAGCAGCCCCACGGGACAGATGGGCTCCTACGAGCAGTACGTC.